This T cell receptor (beta chain) came from a study of blood T cell repertoires in COVID-19. Authors' methods: The authors estimated nucleated cell counts from reference gene primer amplification. The table came from immunoSEQ multiplex PCR; TCRdb's copy has only in-frame clones and leaves some out. V, J and clone size derive from that table, while D and trimming were established from the DNA sequence. The table includes some 70,000 clones, roughly 91% detected once. This CDR3 comprises 13 residues. V lost 5 bases and J lost 4, with 10 bases in between. Germline-derived CDR1 and CDR2 are SEHNR and FQNEAQ (reference sequence).

The V and J genes are TRBV7-9 and TRBJ2-3; tentative D call: TRBD2 (5 bases). Sequenced: peripheral blood. The TCR sequence derives from a man between 60 and 75 years old with acute or convalescent COVID-19. CDR3 loop: CASSPAGPDTQYF. For the CDR3, the DNA is TGTGCCAGCAGCCCCGCGGGCCCAGATACGCAGTATTTT.